This TCR beta chain came from a study of blood T cell repertoires in COVID-19. Whole-study context: Samples representing acute and convalescent COVID-19 were sourced from the United States, Italy and Spain. T cells, B-cell-depleted T cells, or PBMCs provided the cDNA or gDNA that served as material.

Source study methods: Estimated nucleated cell counts came from reference gene primer amplification. Assay: immunoSEQ multiplex PCR; the TCRdb copy retains only in-frame clones and omits some. Clonal size and the V and J genes are those of that table, whereas D and trimming came from the DNA. There are 50,000 to 65,000 clones in the sample; 65% to 85% occur only once, and approximately 6.8% lies in the top ten. This TCR came from a woman in her fifties or sixties with active or convalescent COVID-19. Sequencing input: peripheral blood.

This chain's CDR3 is CASSSKSSYNSPLHF. The CDR3 bases are TGTGCCAGCTCATCCAAGAGCTCCTATAATTCACCCCTCCACTTT. The V and J genes are TRBV18 and TRBJ1-6; D not certain. Deletions cut 5 bases from V and 0 bases from J, with 8 bases between. This CDR3 is 15 amino acids long. The V gene's germline CDR1 is KGHSH and CDR2 LQKENI.